This T cell receptor beta chain was retrieved from a study of cytomegalovirus exposure and HLA in healthy donors. Study-wide context: The 120 or so validation repertoires were produced on the same platform as the 650 or so repertoires of the first cohort. This was reported in a later analysis. Study-wide points: Diagnosis of cytomegalovirus status made by the classifier reportedly showed high specificity and sensitivity. TCR beta chains numbering 164 were designated cytomegalovirus-associated. As confirmed in vitro, three CMV-associated chains were specific for CMV antigens.

Germline assignment: CDR1 LGHNA and CDR2 YNFKEQ. The CDR3 totals 13 residues. V was pared by 2 bases and J by 3 bases, with 8 bases between. To note about this clone: Antigen: not known.

The method was immunoSEQ multiplex PCR; TCRdb's version includes in-frame clones alone and lacks a portion of them. The sample includes 250,000 to 300,000 clones, 65% to 90% of them seen just once. The rearrangement links TRBV4-2 to TRBJ2-7; D unresolved. The receptor was isolated from a woman aged 18-29 years in good health and CMV-seronegative. The sequenced material came from PBMCs. The CDR3 nucleotides read TGTGCCAGCAGCCAAAATCCCAACTACGAGCAGTACTTC. Translated, it gives CASSQNPNYEQYF.